The 11 T cell receptor beta chains below all came from one sample that was sequenced in a study of T cell changes during pregnancy in multiple sclerosis. Some clones are missing from TCRdb's copy, which holds only in-frame ones; the method was immunoSEQ multiplex PCR. This table has some 38,000 clones, approximately 89% appearing once. The sample was CD4+ T cells from peripheral blood mononuclear cells, taken in the second trimester of pregnancy. The receptors come from a female donor in good health, enrolled as a control in a pregnancy study.

The chain employs TRBV5-1 and TRBJ2-1, with D tentatively TRBD1 (5 bases). Per germline, CDR1 SGHRS and CDR2 YFSETQ. Between the trimmed V and J ends, which lost 1 base and 4 bases, there was a span of 12 bases. CDR3 size: 15 residues. The CDR3 sequence: CASSLQGSSYNEQFF. DNA for the CDR3: TGCGCCAGCAGCTTGCAGGGTTCGTCTTACAATGAGCAGTTCTTC.

This chain joins TRBV20-1 and TRBJ2-3; D unclear. V lost 5 bases, J lost 4 bases, and 7 bases lay in between. The germline CDR1 and CDR2 sequences are DFQATT and SNEGSKA (reference sequence). The CDR3 sequence is 11 residues long. The CDR3 is CSARRSDTQYF. The CDR3 nucleotides are TGCAGTGCTCGGCGGTCAGATACGCAGTATTTT.

The CDR3 nucleotides are TGTGCCAGCAGCTATAGACAGGTCACAGATACGCAGTATTTT. Translating gives CASSYRQVTDTQYF. The chain has TRBV7-2 and TRBJ2-3; maybe TRBD1 (6 bases). CDR3 size: 14 residues. Germline V lookup: CDR1 SGHTA, CDR2 FQGNSA. V gave up 4 bases and J gave up 2 bases, with 10 bases separating them.

The chain employs TRBV25-1 and TRBJ2-1; a possible D gene is TRBD2 (7 bases). In germline, CDR1 is MGHDK, CDR2 SYGVNS. The CDR3 extends over 14 amino acids. The V end was cut by 8 bases, the J end by 0 bases, with 11 bases between. The CDR3 protein is CASRGASSYNEQFF. CDR3 nucleotides: TGTGCCAGCCGGGGGGCTAGCTCCTACAATGAGCAGTTCTTC.

The chain has TRBV4-3 and TRBJ2-2; TRBD1 might be the D (5 bases). Trimming removed 0 bases from V and 1 base from J, with 9 bases in between. Germline V CDR1 and CDR2: LGHNA, YSLEER. This CDR3 has 16 residues. The CDR3 sequence is CASSQDPGMNTGELFF. As DNA, the CDR3 is TGCGCCAGCAGCCAAGATCCAGGGATGAACACCGGGGAGCTGTTTTTT.

The chain links TRBV7-2 to TRBJ2-1, with 9 bases lining up with TRBD1. Germline V gene data show CDR1 as SGHTA and CDR2 as FQGNSA. J was trimmed by 2 bases and V by 10 bases; bases with no gene match: 3. This CDR3 is 13 amino acids long. CDR3 amino acids: CATRTGAYNEQFF. In DNA, the CDR3 is TGTGCCACCCGGACAGGGGCCTACAATGAGCAGTTCTTC.

As DNA, the CDR3 is TGTGCCAGCACCAAGAGCGGGTATGGCTACACCTTC. Its protein product is CASTKSGYGYTF. V is TRBV6-5 and J is TRBJ1-2, with D unresolved. The CDR3 totals 12 residues. V lost 7 bases to trimming and J lost 5 bases, with 11 bases between them. From germline, CDR1 is MNHEY and CDR2 SVGAGI.

Points on this clone: One junction end disagrees with the germline gene, perhaps due to a read error. The J gene is TRBJ1-6, the V gene TRBV2; TRBD1 matches 8 bases. Germline values: CDR1 SNHLY, CDR2 FYNNEI. The CDR3 runs to 14 residues. This CDR3 reads CASSLGQGYSPLHF. CDR3 nucleotides: TGTGCCAGCAGCCTCGGACAGGGTTATTCCCCCCTCCACTTT.

This clone was counted a single time. This rearrangement joins TRBV11-2 to TRBJ1-1; 7 nucleotides agree with TRBD1. There are 18 residues in the CDR3. The trim removed 1 base at V and 0 bases at J, leaving 11 bases unmatched. Per the germline V gene, CDR1 is SGHAT and CDR2 is FQNNGV. The CDR3, as DNA: TGTGCCAGCAGCTTAGTAGGGGGCAGGCCGAGGGTGAACACTGAAGCTTTCTTT. It is translated as CASSLVGGRPRVNTEAFF.

The chain uses TRBV4-3 and TRBJ1-6, with TRBD1 as a possible D gene (6 bases). V was clipped by 2 bases and J by 6 bases, with 14 bases between them. CDR1 and CDR2 from the germline V gene are LGHNA and YSLEER. CDR3 length: 16 amino acids. CDR3 loop: CASSQQIQGRNSPLHF. The CDR3 nucleotides read TGCGCCAGCAGCCAACAGATACAGGGCCGTAATTCACCCCTCCACTTT.

The chain is built from TRBV19 and TRBJ1-1, with TRBD1 matching over 7 bases. Germline CDR1 reads LNHDA; CDR2 reads SQIVND (reference sequence). The length of the CDR3 is 14 residues. J lost 0 bases, V lost 7 bases, and 5 bases had no gene match. The CDR3 spells CASTGQLMNTEAFF. CDR3 nucleotides: TGTGCCAGTACGGGACAGCTCATGAACACTGAAGCTTTCTTT.